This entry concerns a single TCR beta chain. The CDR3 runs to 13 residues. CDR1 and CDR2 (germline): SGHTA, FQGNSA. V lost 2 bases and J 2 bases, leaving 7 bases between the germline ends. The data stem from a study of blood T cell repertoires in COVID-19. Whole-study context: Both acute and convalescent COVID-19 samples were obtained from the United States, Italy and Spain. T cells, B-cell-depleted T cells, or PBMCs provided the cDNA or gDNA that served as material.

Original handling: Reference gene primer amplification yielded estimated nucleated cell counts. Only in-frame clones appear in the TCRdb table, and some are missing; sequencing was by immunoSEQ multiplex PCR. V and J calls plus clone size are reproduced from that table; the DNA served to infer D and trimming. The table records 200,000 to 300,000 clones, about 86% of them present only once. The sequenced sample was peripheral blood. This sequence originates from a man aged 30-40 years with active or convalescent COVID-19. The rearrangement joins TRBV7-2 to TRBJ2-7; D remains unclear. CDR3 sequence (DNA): TGTGCCAGCAGCTTAAACCCTACCTACGAGCAGTACTTC. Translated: CASSLNPTYEQYF. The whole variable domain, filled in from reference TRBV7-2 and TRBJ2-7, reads GAGVSQSPSNKVTEKGKDVELRCDPISGHTALYWYRQSLGQGLEFLIYFQGNSAPDKSGLPSDRFSAERTGGSVSTLTIQRTQQEDSAVYLCASSLNPTYEQYFGPGTRLTVT.